A selection of T cell receptor beta chains follows, all from one sample in a study of shared clonotypes between healthy human individuals. Repertoires were generated with immunoSEQ multiplex PCR, while TCRdb's copy carries only in-frame clones and drops some. The repertoire includes about 1 million clones, approximately 68% of them detected once, and roughly 1.5% sits in the top ten. Sequenced sample: memory CD4+ T cells sorted from blood. Source of these receptors: a man aged 18 to 35 in good health. Each CDR3 is given with its conserved first and last residue. D genes are given only for firm matches. Clone size is not always given. Where it is, it says once, few, many or a class for expanded clones.

d_call	v_call	clone_size	j_call	cdr3_aa	cdr3_nt
TRBD1	TRBV2	NA	TRBJ2-1	CASSAGYRGNEQFF	TGTGCCAGCAGTGCCGGATACAGGGGCAATGAGCAGTTCTTC
TRBD1	TRBV10-3	NA	TRBJ2-7	CAIRNADRQGTYEQYF	TGTGCCATCAGAAACGCTGACCGACAGGGGACCTACGAGCAGTACTTC
NA	TRBV7-2	NA	TRBJ2-3	CASSLDNTDTQYF	TGTGCCAGCAGCTTAGATAACACAGATACGCAGTATTTT
NA	TRBV6-4	NA	TRBJ2-1	CASRGTGEGNGQFF	TGTGCCAGCAGGGGTACAGGGGAGGGCAATGGGCAGTTCTTC
TRBD2	TRBV19	NA	TRBJ2-5	CASSTNSGGLRETQYF	TGTGCCAGTAGTACCAATAGCGGGGGCCTTCGCGAGACCCAGTACTTC
NA	TRBV11-3	NA	TRBJ2-5	CASSSDRETQYF	TGTGCCAGCAGCTCCGACAGAGAGACCCAGTACTTC
NA	TRBV5-6	NA	TRBJ1-4	CASSSWAGTNEKLFF	TGTGCCAGCAGCTCCTGGGCGGGGACTAATGAAAAACTGTTTTTT
TRBD1	TRBV5-1	NA	TRBJ1-2	CASSPDRADGYTF	TGCGCCAGCAGCCCGGACAGGGCTGATGGCTACACCTTC
TRBD2	TRBV4-1	NA	TRBJ2-3	CASSQGISGGPTDTQYF	TGCGCCAGCAGCCAAGGGATTAGCGGGGGGCCCACAGATACGCAGTATTTT
TRBD1	TRBV18	NA	TRBJ2-7	CASSPQGGQGLYEQYF	TGTGCCAGCTCACCACAGGGGGGACAGGGGTTATACGAGCAGTACTTC
TRBD1	TRBV29-1	NA	TRBJ2-7	CSVAVRTGYYEQYF	TGCAGCGTTGCGGTTCGGACAGGGTACTACGAGCAGTACTTC
NA	TRBV18	NA	TRBJ2-3	CASSPGAFPSTDTQYF	TGTGCCAGCTCACCCGGGGCCTTCCCTAGCACAGATACGCAGTATTTT
NA	TRBV19	few	TRBJ1-1	CASRLQGKNTEAFF	TGTGCCAGCAGGCTCCAGGGGAAGAACACTGAAGCTTTCTTT
NA	TRBV27	NA	TRBJ1-1	CASPPQGTEAFF	TGTGCCAGCCCCCCCCAGGGCACTGAAGCTTTCTTT
NA	TRBV7-8	NA	TRBJ2-2	CASSSNRDTGELFF	TGTGCCAGCAGCTCGAATAGGGACACCGGGGAGCTGTTTTTT
TRBD2	TRBV6-6	few	TRBJ2-7	CASRAGLVGEQYF	TGTGCCAGCAGAGCGGGACTCGTGGGCGAGCAGTACTTC
NA	TRBV4-2	NA	TRBJ2-7	CASSQVPAVLSYEQYF	TGTGCCAGCAGCCAAGTTCCAGCAGTTCTCTCCTACGAGCAGTACTTC
TRBD1	TRBV6-5	NA	TRBJ2-1	CASRPRTGVYNEQFF	TGTGCCAGCAGACCTAGGACAGGGGTTTACAATGAGCAGTTCTTC
NA	TRBV13	NA	TRBJ1-1	CASSLGQRQILNTEAFF	TGTGCCAGCAGCTTAGGGCAGAGACAAATCCTGAACACTGAAGCTTTCTTT
NA	TRBV9	NA	TRBJ2-5	CASSVGPSGSDQYF	TGTGCCAGCAGCGTAGGACCATCAGGGTCGGACCAGTACTTC
TRBD2	TRBV5-1	NA	TRBJ2-3	CASSWGLAGETQYF	TGCGCCAGCAGCTGGGGACTAGCGGGGGAGACGCAGTATTTT
NA	TRBV9	once	TRBJ2-5	CASSVDHSQETQYF	TGTGCCAGCAGCGTAGACCACAGCCAAGAGACCCAGTACTTC
NA	TRBV10-3	NA	TRBJ1-3	CAISERSTGTGNTIYF	TGTGCCATCAGTGAAAGGAGTACAGGGACTGGAAACACCATATATTTT
NA	TRBV18	NA	TRBJ1-6	CASSPIEASSYNSPLHF	TGTGCCAGCTCACCAATCGAGGCGAGCTCCTATAATTCACCCCTCCACTTT
NA	TRBV28	NA	TRBJ2-5	CASTSPRPGRQETQYF	TGTGCCAGCACTTCGCCCAGGCCGGGGAGACAAGAGACCCAGTACTTC
NA	TRBV19	few	TRBJ2-3	CASSGGQKVDTQYF	TGTGCCAGTAGTGGGGGGCAGAAGGTAGATACGCAGTATTTT
NA	TRBV30	few	TRBJ1-1	CAWSPTVTEAFF	TGTGCCTGGAGTCCTACCGTCACTGAAGCTTTCTTT
NA	TRBV6-1	NA	TRBJ1-6	CASRWQELNSPLHF	TGTGCCAGCAGGTGGCAGGAGTTGAATTCACCCCTCCACTTT
NA	TRBV2	NA	TRBJ1-6	CASRSRDRDSPLHF	TGTGCCAGCAGGTCGCGCGATCGGGATTCACCCCTCCACTTT
NA	TRBV29-1	NA	TRBJ1-1	CSVERVRTEAFF	TGCAGCGTTGAAAGGGTTCGGACTGAAGCTTTCTTT
TRBD1	TRBV30	NA	TRBJ1-5	CAWSGDRKGGPQHF	TGTGCCTGGAGTGGGGACAGAAAAGGAGGGCCCCAGCATTTT
NA	TRBV11-2	NA	TRBJ2-7	CASSLDGVGRSEQYF	TGTGCCAGCAGCTTAGATGGGGTGGGACGCAGCGAGCAGTACTTC
TRBD2	TRBV2	once	TRBJ2-5	CANGLAGVPQETQYF	TGTGCCAACGGACTAGCGGGAGTACCCCAAGAGACCCAGTACTTC
TRBD1	TRBV18	NA	TRBJ1-5	CASSSQGGNQPQHF	TGTGCCAGCTCATCACAGGGGGGAAATCAGCCCCAGCATTTT
NA	TRBV14	NA	TRBJ1-4	CASSEPGPSNEKLFF	TGTGCCAGCAGCGAACCCGGGCCCTCTAATGAAAAACTGTTTTTT
TRBD1	TRBV5-6	NA	TRBJ2-7	CASVGQAGYEQYF	TGTGCCAGCGTAGGACAGGCAGGCTACGAGCAGTACTTC
TRBD1	TRBV19	NA	TRBJ1-5	CASSMSGTGNQPQHF	TGTGCCAGTAGTATGTCTGGGACAGGGAATCAGCCCCAGCATTTT
NA	TRBV28	NA	TRBJ1-2	CASSLSDGYGYTF	TGTGCCAGCAGCCTGAGCGACGGCTATGGCTACACCTTC
NA	TRBV30	once	TRBJ1-6	CAWSETGGSYNSPLHF	TGTGCCTGGAGCGAGACAGGAGGGTCCTATAATTCACCCCTCCACTTT
NA	TRBV5-1	few	TRBJ1-1	CASSWLGAMNTEAFF	TGCGCCAGCAGCTGGCTGGGGGCGATGAACACTGAAGCTTTCTTT